The next 27 T cell receptor beta chains were all read from a single sample in a study of T cell repertoires in cytomegalovirus infection. TCRdb processed the reads anew with MiXCR; each CDR3 protein has one entry. The table lists around 900,000 distinct CDR3 sequences, about a third of them singletons. These receptors have no known antigen. The sample was cultured CD8+ T cells from PBMCs, taken from culture after CMV antigen stimulation. These receptors were obtained from a human donor in good health (CMV status not recorded). Some clones in this sample may be carry-over from other donors' samples.

This clonotype was found a few times. This rearrangement joins TRBV7-8 to TRBJ2-7; 8 nucleotides line up with TRBD1. V shed 0 bases, J shed 0 bases, and the junction held 13 bases outside the gene matches. The CDR3 runs to 19 residues. The germline gives CDR1 SGHVS, CDR2 FQNEAQ. In DNA form, the CDR3 reads TGTGCCAGCAGCTTAGCGCGGGGAAATCGACAGGGGAACTCCTACGAGCAGTACTTC. Its protein is CASSLARGNRQGNSYEQYF.

V and J are TRBV11-2 and TRBJ2-7; 7 nucleotides agree with TRBD1. CDR1 SGHAT and CDR2 FQNNGV come from the germline V gene. The CDR3 is made up of 16 amino acids. J lost 2 bases, V lost 2 bases, and 9 bases had no gene match. CDR3 in amino acids: CASSLTRAGGPYEQYV. In DNA, the CDR3 is TGTGCCAGCAGCTTAACAAGGGCAGGGGGACCCTACGAGCAGTACGTC.

This clonotype has at least ten counts. The chain combines TRBV12-3 or TRBV12-4 with TRBJ1-4; 7 bases align to TRBD1. With 7 bases clipped from V and 6 bases from J, the junction kept 8 bases outside the gene matches. CDR3 length equals 14 residues. In DNA form, the CDR3 reads TGTGCCAGCACCCCGGGACAGAACTATGAAAAACTGTTTTTT. This translates into CASTPGQNYEKLFF.

The chain recombines TRBV15 with TRBJ1-5; weak D call: TRBD1 (5 bases). Looked up from germline, CDR1 is LNHNV and CDR2 is YYDKDF (reference sequence). This CDR3 comprises 14 residues. V dropped 8 bases and J dropped 2 bases, with 13 bases sitting between them. CDR3 in amino acids: CATRQGRGNQPQHF. In DNA, the CDR3 is TGTGCCACCCGCCAAGGCAGGGGCAATCAGCCCCAGCATTTT.

CDR3 nucleotide sequence: TGTGCCATCTCAAACAGGGGGCTGGGGAATGAGCAGTTCTTC. The encoded protein is CAISNRGLGNEQFF. V is TRBV10-3 and J is TRBJ2-1; TRBD1 matches 9 bases. Trimming at V came to 8 bases and at J to 7 bases, leaving 9 bases not matched to a gene. The V gene's germline CDR1 is ENHRY and CDR2 SYGVKD. This CDR3 has 14 amino acids.

This rearrangement joins TRBV6-1 to TRBJ2-7; D unclear. The V and J ends lost 1 base and 5 bases respectively, with 18 bases between them. Germline V lookup: CDR1 MNHNS, CDR2 SASEGT. This CDR3 has 16 residues. CDR3 DNA: TGTGCCAGCAGTGAAGGACGGGCAGATCCTTTGGACGAGCAGTACGTC. It yields the protein CASSEGRADPLDEQYV.

The V and J genes are TRBV5-6 and TRBJ1-6; 8 bases map to TRBD1. The CDR3 spans 18 residues. Germline-derived CDR1 and CDR2 are SGHDT and YYEEEE. V gave up 3 bases and J gave up 0 bases; unmatched junction bases: 8. The CDR3 DNA reads TGTGCCAGCAGCTGGGAGGGACAGGACAGCTCCTATAATTCACCCCTCCACTTT. Protein: CASSWEGQDSSYNSPLHF.

The genes are TRBV20-1 and TRBJ2-7; D gene unclear. The germline CDR1 and CDR2 sequences are DFQATT and SNEGSKA (reference sequence). V was shortened by 0 bases and J by 0 bases, with 6 bases between the two germline ends. The CDR3 is 13 amino acids. CDR3 DNA: TGCAGTGCTAGAGATCTGGACTCCTACGAGCAGTACGTC. Translated, it gives CSARDLDSYEQYV.

The rearrangement links TRBV5-1 to TRBJ2-4; TRBD2 matches at 14 bases. Trimming cost V 1 base and J 3 bases; bases outside gene matches: 6. Germline CDR1 reads SGHRS; CDR2 reads YFSETQ. This CDR3 region has 18 residues. This CDR3 is CASSLSKTSGGVKNIQYF. CDR3 coding DNA: TGCGCCAGCAGCTTGTCGAAGACTAGCGGGGGGGTCAAAAACATTCAGTACTTC.

This clonotype was observed many times. The chain carries TRBV7-2 and TRBJ1-1; TRBD1 might be the D (5 bases). This CDR3 has 16 amino acids. Germline lookup yields CDR1 SGHTA and CDR2 FQGNSA. Trimming left V 5 bases short and J 1 base short, with 17 bases between. The CDR3 protein is CASSPAGEGGNTEAFF. CDR3 nucleotides: TGTGCCAGCAGCCCCGCGGGGGAAGGCGGGAACACTGAAGCTTTCTTT.

This clonotype showed up just a few times. The chain couples TRBV5-4 to TRBJ2-1; 7 nucleotides align to TRBD1. V lost 4 bases to trimming and J lost 0 bases; unmatched junction nucleotides: 10. Germline V gene lookup returns CDR1 SGHNT and CDR2 YYREEE (reference sequence). This CDR3 is 17 amino acids long. DNA of the CDR3: TGTGCCAGCAGCAGGGGGCAACCGGGGAGCTCCTACAATGAGCAGTTCTTC. Protein product: CASSRGQPGSSYNEQFF.

The genes are TRBV6-6 and TRBJ2-1, with 9 nucleotides matching TRBD1. The CDR3 runs 15 residues. V gave up 6 bases and J gave up 3 bases; unmatched junction bases: 6. Germline V gives CDR1 MNHNY, CDR2 SVGAGI (reference sequence). The CDR3 bases are TGTGCCAGCAGCTCACAGGGGGCGCACTACAATGAGCAGTTCTTC. Translated: CASSSQGAHYNEQFF.

This chain uses TRBV6-5 with TRBJ2-1; D is tentatively TRBD1 or TRBD2 (6 bases each). Germline CDR1 reads MNHEY; CDR2 reads SVGAGI. V lost 7 bases and J 7 bases, leaving 20 bases between the germline ends. This CDR3 is built from 15 residues. CDR3 DNA sequence: TGTGCCAGCACCGAGGGGGGTGGGTTGTGGAATGAGCAGTTCTTC. As protein: CASTEGGGLWNEQFF.

This clonotype came up many times. An end of the junction differs from the germline gene, which may be a read error. The rearrangement links TRBV7-8 to TRBJ1-5; the D gene is possibly TRBD1 (5 bases). There are 18 residues in the CDR3. CDR1 SGHVS and CDR2 FQNEAQ come from the germline V gene. DNA for the CDR3: TGTGCCAGCAGCCTAGCTTCCACAGGAACCCTTAGCAATCAGCCCCAGCATTTT. Protein product: CASSLASTGTLSNQPQHF.

V usage is TRBV6-5 and J usage is TRBJ2-5; the match to TRBD2 covers 12 bases. CDR1 and CDR2 (germline): MNHEY, SVGAGI. This CDR3 comprises 16 residues. V shed 3 bases, J shed 3 bases, and the junction held 5 bases outside the gene matches. CDR3: CASSYTSGGSEETQYF. The CDR3 nucleotides read TGTGCCAGCAGTTATACTAGCGGGGGGTCTGAAGAGACCCAGTACTTC.

This chain links TRBV6-2 or TRBV6-3 with TRBJ2-1; D tentatively reads TRBD1 or TRBD2 (5 bases each). From germline, CDR1 is MNHEY and CDR2 SVGEGT. This CDR3 contains 17 residues. Trimming took 6 bases from V and 0 from J, leaving 18 bases between them. Here the CDR3 reads CASSLWTPGASYNEQFF. The CDR3 nucleotides read TGTGCCAGCAGCCTCTGGACTCCCGGGGCCTCCTACAATGAGCAGTTCTTC.

This clonotype has only a few counts. V usage is TRBV20-1 and J usage is TRBJ1-3, with D unclear. Per the germline V gene, CDR1 is DFQATT and CDR2 is SNEGSKA (reference sequence). This CDR3 is built from 11 residues. The V and J ends lost 7 bases and 6 bases respectively, with 10 bases between them. The DNA of the CDR3 is TGCAGTGTTTTTAATATAAACACCATATATTTT. Its translation: CSVFNINTIYF.

Remarks on this clonotype: This may stem from a read error, because a much larger clone lies one nucleotide away. This rearrangement joins TRBV7-4 to TRBJ2-4, with 12 bases that match TRBD2. The CDR3 runs 18 residues. The V and J ends lost 5 bases and 0 bases, in that order; junction bases with no gene match: 8. Germline loops: CDR1 SGHVT, CDR2 SQSDAQ. CDR3 sequence reads: CASSPTSGGSLAKNIQYF. Written as DNA, the CDR3 is TGTGCCAGCAGCCCGACTAGCGGGGGATCCCTAGCCAAAAACATTCAGTACTTC.

The chain has TRBV4-2 and TRBJ2-1; TRBD1 might be the D (5 bases). Per the germline V gene, CDR1 is LGHNA and CDR2 is YNFKEQ. V was pared by 5 bases and J by 6 bases, with 17 bases between. This CDR3 comprises 15 residues. CDR3 coding DNA: TGTGCCAGCAGCGGAAACGAGGCAGGGCGCAATGAGCAGTTCTTC. Encoded protein: CASSGNEAGRNEQFF.

This clonotype was found a few times. This rearrangement joins TRBV7-8 to TRBJ2-6; D possibly uses TRBD1 or TRBD2 (5 bases each). Trimming stripped 1 base from V and 4 bases from J, with 14 bases between. The CDR3 consists of 17 residues. CDR1 is SGHVS and CDR2 is FQNEAQ in the germline V gene. CDR3 coding DNA: TGTGCCAGCAGCTTAGGGGACCCCCGAACCGGGGCCAACGTCCTGACTTTC. Amino acid sequence: CASSLGDPRTGANVLTF.

This clonotype was counted at least ten times. V usage is TRBV7-8 and J usage is TRBJ2-3; 7 nucleotides align to TRBD2. From germline, CDR1 is SGHVS and CDR2 FQNEAQ. V shed 6 bases and J 0 bases; nucleotides not matched to a gene: 12. The length of the CDR3 is 17 residues. The CDR3 loop is CASSPLSGRESTDTQYF. As DNA, the CDR3 is TGTGCCAGCAGTCCCCTTTCCGGGCGGGAGAGCACAGATACGCAGTATTTT.

V and J are TRBV10-2 and TRBJ1-3; no reliable D call. The CDR3 totals 11 residues. The ends were cut back, 11 bases at V and 0 bases at J, with 5 bases in the middle. Germline CDR1 WSHSY, CDR2 SAAADI. The CDR3 bases are TGCGCCTGTAGCTCTGGAAACACCATATATTTT. It encodes CACSSGNTIYF.

This clonotype has a handful of counts. The rearrangement links TRBV6-1 to TRBJ1-2; no clear D gene. The germline V gene has CDR1 MNHNS and CDR2 SASEGT. The CDR3 runs to 16 residues. V was trimmed by 2 bases and J by 4 bases, leaving 17 bases between them. The CDR3 here is CASSEKVYTSVYGYTF. The CDR3 nucleotides read TGTGCCAGCAGTGAAAAGGTATATACGAGCGTCTATGGCTACACCTTC.

This clonotype was detected a few times. The rearrangement links TRBV7-2 to TRBJ2-1, with TRBD2 identical over 7 bases. V shed 8 bases, J shed 9 bases, and the junction held 7 bases outside the gene matches. The CDR3 is 12 residues long. Germline V CDR1 and CDR2: SGHTA, FQGNSA. This CDR3 is CASFTSATEQFF. CDR3 bases: TGTGCCAGCTTTACTAGCGCTACTGAGCAGTTCTTC.

V gene TRBV27 combines with J gene TRBJ2-7, with D possibly called TRBD1 or TRBD2 (5 bases each). V dropped 7 bases and J dropped 2 bases, with 15 bases sitting between them. CDR1 is MNHEY and CDR2 is SMNVEV in the germline V gene (reference sequence). CDR3 length equals 14 residues. CDR3 protein: CASTPGRETYEQYF. For the CDR3, the DNA is TGTGCCAGCACCCCGGGACGCGAAACCTACGAGCAGTACTTC.

In this sample, this clonotype turned up a few times. This chain connects TRBV5-6 to TRBJ2-1, with 7 bases matching TRBD2. With 5 bases clipped from V and 9 bases from J, the junction kept 14 bases outside the gene matches. Germline CDR1 reads SGHDT; CDR2 reads YYEEEE. The CDR3 spans 15 residues. CDR3 bases: TGTGCCAGCAGAACCGGCGGACTAGGAATGGGTGAGCAGTTCTTC. Residues: CASRTGGLGMGEQFF.

This clonotype turned up a few times. The V call is TRBV7-3, the J call TRBJ2-5; possibly TRBD1 for D (5 bases). The CDR3 extends over 15 amino acids. V lost 2 bases, J lost 5 bases, and 15 bases lay in between. Per germline, CDR1 SGHTA and CDR2 FQGTGA. CDR3 protein: CASSLQGRLVETQYF. DNA of the CDR3: TGTGCCAGCAGCTTACAGGGTCGCCTCGTGGAGACCCAGTACTTC.